Listed below are T cell receptor beta chains from one sample, sequenced in a study of blood T cell repertoires in COVID-19. Libraries were prepared by immunoSEQ multiplex PCR; TCRdb keeps only in-frame clonotypes and omits some of them. Here the sample spans approximately 160,000 clones, approximately 81% being singletons. Sequencing was carried out using peripheral blood. The receptors shown here come from a man aged 18 to 30 with active or convalescent COVID-19. Both conserved end residues are part of each CDR3. Each record gives: D gene, J gene, clone size, V gene, CDR3 protein, CDR3 DNA. A D gene is named only where the DNA matches it firmly. Size is omitted from some rows. Given values are once, few, many or a class for expanded clones.

>NA|TRBJ2-1|NA|TRBV5-1
CASSPGQGGHNEQFF
TGCGCCAGCAGCCCGGGACAAGGTGGACACAATGAGCAGTTCTTC
>TRBD1|TRBJ1-2|once|TRBV28
CASSADRGYGYTF
TGTGCCAGCAGCGCTGACAGGGGGTATGGCTACACCTTC
>TRBD1|TRBJ2-1|once|TRBV18
CASSPDRDNEQFF
TGTGCCAGCTCACCGGACAGGGACAATGAGCAGTTCTTC
>NA|TRBJ1-5|NA|TRBV28
CASSLRGKNQPQHF
TGTGCCAGCAGCTTAAGGGGGAAAAATCAGCCCCAGCATTTT
>NA|TRBJ2-3|NA|TRBV6-1
CASSEVLGGDTQYF
TGTGCCAGCAGTGAAGTTCTAGGCGGGGATACGCAGTATTTT
>TRBD1|TRBJ2-7|NA|TRBV18
CASSPGTGLTYEQYF
TGTGCCAGCTCCCCCGGGACAGGGCTTACCTACGAGCAGTACTTC
>NA|TRBJ1-1|NA|TRBV5-5
CASSRVQGLTEAFF
TGTGCCAGCAGCCGAGTTCAGGGACTCACTGAAGCTTTCTTT
>TRBD1|TRBJ2-7|NA|TRBV4-1
CASSPGQATYEQYF
TGCGCCAGCAGCCCAGGACAGGCGACCTACGAGCAGTACTTC
>NA|TRBJ2-5|NA|TRBV7-2
CASSSGLTQETQYF
TGTGCCAGCAGCTCGGGACTCACTCAAGAGACCCAGTACTTC
>TRBD2|TRBJ2-1|NA|TRBV4-1
CASSQGRAKRAGENDEQFF
TGCGCCAGCAGCCAAGGACGGGCTAAAAGGGCGGGAGAAAACGATGAGCAGTTCTTC
>NA|TRBJ1-2|NA|TRBV6-2/TRBV6-3
CASSSRDAGYGYTF
TGTGCCAGCAGTTCCCGGGACGCGGGGTATGGCTACACCTTC
>TRBD2|TRBJ2-1|NA|TRBV2
CASSESSGLKQFF
TGTGCCAGCAGTGAATCTAGCGGCCTAAAGCAGTTCTTC
>TRBD1|TRBJ2-2|many|TRBV6-5
CASSGGVDTGELFF
TGTGCGTCATCAGGGGGAGTGGACACCGGGGAGCTGTTTTTT
>TRBD2|TRBJ2-2|NA|TRBV27
CASSFSSGGELFF
TGTGCCAGCAGTTTTTCTAGCGGCGGGGAGCTGTTTTTT
>NA|TRBJ1-2|NA|TRBV27
CASSLQGSYGYTF
TGTGCCAGCAGTTTACAGGGGAGCTATGGCTACACCTTC
>TRBD1|TRBJ2-5|NA|TRBV6-6
CASSRSGQGRETQYF
TGTGCCAGCAGTCGATCGGGACAGGGGAGGGAGACCCAGTACTTC
>TRBD1|TRBJ2-5|NA|TRBV11-1
CASSPWDRSETQYF
TGTGCCAGCAGCCCGTGGGACAGGTCCGAGACCCAGTACTTC
>TRBD1|TRBJ1-6|NA|TRBV5-1
CASSPGTAHNSPLHF
TGCGCCAGCAGCCCCGGGACAGCACATAATTCACCCCTCCACTTT
>TRBD1|TRBJ2-7|NA|TRBV11-2
CASSWSWTGNYEQYF
TGTGCCAGCAGCTGGTCCTGGACAGGGAACTACGAGCAGTACTTC
>TRBD1|TRBJ2-1|once|TRBV5-5
CASSPGQGVDNEQFF
TGTGCCAGCAGCCCGGGACAGGGGGTAGACAATGAGCAGTTCTTC
>NA|TRBJ1-1|NA|TRBV6-5
CASSYQGGGNTEAFF
TGTGCCAGCAGTTACCAGGGAGGGGGGAACACTGAAGCTTTCTTT
>TRBD1|TRBJ1-3|many|TRBV2
CASSGQGGAGNTIYF
TGTGCCAGCAGCGGACAGGGCGGCGCTGGAAACACCATATATTTT
>TRBD1|TRBJ1-3|NA|TRBV7-8
CASSSRTGGTGNTIYF
TGTGCCAGCAGCTCCCGGACAGGGGGAACTGGAAACACCATATATTTT
>NA|TRBJ2-7|NA|TRBV15
CATSRDGGSYEQYF
TGTGCCACCAGCAGAGATGGAGGATCCTACGAGCAGTACTTC
>TRBD1|TRBJ2-3|NA|TRBV28
CASSPDRVHTQYF
TGTGCCAGCAGCCCGGACAGGGTTCATACGCAGTATTTT
>TRBD2|TRBJ2-1|once|TRBV9
CASSVSAGGYNEQFF
TGTGCCAGCAGCGTAAGCGCGGGAGGCTACAATGAGCAGTTCTTC
>TRBD1|TRBJ2-3|NA|TRBV7-9
CASRSTGSLTDTQYF
TGTGCCAGCAGGTCGACAGGGTCCTTAACAGATACGCAGTATTTT
>TRBD1|TRBJ1-2|NA|TRBV9
CASSVQTGGAGGYTF
TGTGCCAGCAGCGTGCAGACAGGGGGCGCGGGTGGCTACACCTTC
>NA|TRBJ2-1|NA|TRBV7-2
CASSLLNEQFF
TGTGCCAGCAGCCTACTTAATGAGCAGTTCTTC
>TRBD2|TRBJ2-3|NA|TRBV5-1
CASSLLAGLGDTQYF
TGCGCCAGCAGCTTGCTAGCGGGGCTTGGAGATACGCAGTATTTT
>NA|TRBJ2-3|NA|TRBV19
CASSAGTYYSDTQYF
TGTGCCAGTAGCGCCGGGACTTATTACTCAGATACGCAGTATTTT
>TRBD2|TRBJ2-3|NA|TRBV10-3
CAINRGTSGSSTDTQYF
TGTGCCATCAATAGAGGGACTAGCGGGTCTAGCACAGATACGCAGTATTTT
>TRBD1|TRBJ1-2|NA|TRBV19
CASSQRQGPFSYGYTF
TGTGCCAGTAGTCAGAGACAGGGACCTTTTAGCTATGGCTACACCTTC
>NA|TRBJ2-7|NA|TRBV7-8
CASSQWAGTAEQYF
TGTGCCAGCAGCCAGTGGGCGGGAACCGCCGAGCAGTACTTC
>NA|TRBJ1-6|NA|TRBV11-2
CASTRVYNSPLHF
TGTGCCAGCACCAGGGTTTATAATTCACCCCTCCACTTT
>TRBD1|TRBJ1-5|NA|TRBV6-2/TRBV6-3
CASSYDGQGNQPQHF
TGTGCCAGCAGTTACGACGGACAGGGCAATCAGCCCCAGCATTTT
>NA|TRBJ1-6|NA|TRBV3-1/TRBV3-2
CASSQTVGQTNSPLHF
TGTGCCAGCAGCCAAACGGTAGGACAGACCAATTCACCCCTCCACTTT
>TRBD1|TRBJ2-3|NA|TRBV28
CASSLAGTGGDTQYF
TGTGCCAGCAGTTTAGCCGGGACAGGGGGGGATACGCAGTATTTT
>NA|TRBJ1-1|NA|TRBV6-5
CASSTPSLNTEAFF
TGTGCCAGCAGTACCCCCTCTCTAAACACTGAAGCTTTCTTT
>TRBD1|TRBJ1-1|NA|TRBV5-1
CASSLMGTEKNTEAFF
TGCGCCAGCAGCTTGATGGGGACAGAGAAGAACACTGAAGCTTTCTTT
>TRBD1|TRBJ1-5|NA|TRBV7-9
CASSPGGPQPQHF
TGTGCCAGCAGCCCAGGGGGCCCTCAGCCCCAGCATTTT
>NA|TRBJ2-3|NA|TRBV2
CASSEEEPLTDTQYF
TGTGCCAGCAGTGAAGAGGAGCCTTTGACAGATACGCAGTATTTT
>TRBD2|TRBJ2-1|NA|TRBV3-1/TRBV3-2
CASSQAGTSGSDEQFF
TGTGCCAGCAGCCAGGCGGGGACTAGCGGGAGCGATGAGCAGTTCTTC
>NA|TRBJ2-7|many|TRBV3-1/TRBV3-2
CASSESTGAYEQYF
TGTGCCAGCAGCGAGTCGACAGGTGCCTACGAGCAGTACTTC
>NA|TRBJ2-3|NA|TRBV5-1
CASSLEGRTGTDTQYF
TGCGCCAGCAGCTTGGAGGGGCGGACAGGCACAGATACGCAGTATTTT
>NA|TRBJ1-5|NA|TRBV15
CATSWTFSNQPQHF
TGTGCCACCAGCTGGACATTTAGCAATCAGCCCCAGCATTTT
>TRBD1|TRBJ1-2|NA|TRBV30
CAWRGQGVLGGYTF
TGTGCCTGGAGAGGACAGGGGGTGCTGGGTGGCTACACCTTC
>TRBD2|TRBJ2-2|NA|TRBV5-1
CASSLGDSGVNTGELFF
TGCGCCAGCAGCTTGGGTGATAGCGGGGTGAACACCGGGGAGCTGTTTTTT
>TRBD1|TRBJ2-7|NA|TRBV29-1
CSVEGGTGGGYEQYF
TGCAGCGTTGAAGGCGGGACAGGGGGGGGTTACGAGCAGTACTTC
>TRBD2|TRBJ2-2|NA|TRBV7-8
CASSLLAEGTGELFF
TGTGCCAGCAGCTTACTAGCGGAGGGCACCGGGGAGCTGTTTTTT
>NA|TRBJ1-2|NA|TRBV11-2
CASSLGVGYTF
TGTGCCAGCAGCTTAGGCGTCGGCTACACCTTC
>TRBD2|TRBJ2-1|NA|TRBV25-1
CASTLGTSGYNEQFF
TGTGCCAGTACCCTCGGGACTAGCGGATACAATGAGCAGTTCTTC
>NA|TRBJ1-2|NA|TRBV19
CASSTPRRGFNYGYTF
TGTGCCAGTAGTACTCCCCGTCGGGGGTTCAACTATGGCTACACCTTC
>TRBD2|TRBJ2-7|NA|TRBV3-1/TRBV3-2
CASSLGVAGYYEQYF
TGTGCCAGCAGCCTCGGGGTAGCGGGGTACTACGAGCAGTACTTC
>TRBD1|TRBJ2-7|NA|TRBV7-6
CASSLTGTGGGEQYF
TGTGCCAGCAGCTTAACCGGGACAGGGGGCGGTGAGCAGTACTTC
>NA|TRBJ1-2|once|TRBV12-3/TRBV12-4
CASSLTGSSGYTF
TGTGCCAGCAGTTTAACCGGGAGTAGTGGCTACACCTTC
>TRBD2|TRBJ2-1|NA|TRBV7-3
CASSLGLAGKGNEQFF
TGTGCCAGCAGCTTAGGTCTAGCGGGAAAGGGTAATGAGCAGTTCTTC
>TRBD1|TRBJ2-2|NA|TRBV6-4
CASKRGTGESGELFF
TGTGCCAGCAAGAGGGGGACAGGGGAGTCCGGGGAGCTGTTTTTT
>TRBD1|TRBJ1-2|NA|TRBV7-9
CASGTGNYGYTF
TGTGCCAGCGGGACAGGGAACTATGGCTACACCTTC
>NA|TRBJ2-7|once|TRBV11-2
CASSLDFQTYEQYF
TGTGCCAGCAGCTTAGATTTCCAGACCTACGAGCAGTACTTC